Listed here is a single TCR beta chain. Participant ages covered about 18 to 89 years across 24 US areas. This entry comes from a study of blood T cell repertoires in COVID-19. The length of the CDR3 is 14 residues. Trimming took 1 base from V and 7 from J; bases not matched to a gene: 3. Germline CDR1 and CDR2: SNHLY and FYNNEI. Original processing notes: Reference gene primer amplification gave nucleated cell count estimates. The assay was immunoSEQ multiplex PCR, and TCRdb's table has in-frame clones only and misses some. The V and J calls and clone size come from that table; D and trimming were worked out from the DNA. In the table there are 150,000 to 200,000 clones, roughly 90% of which are singletons.

This receptor was obtained from a young woman who had recovered from COVID-19. This sequence joins TRBV2 and TRBJ1-4; 7 bases align to TRBD1. Specimen: PBMCs or T cells enriched from blood (not recorded which). CDR3 in DNA: TGTGCCAGCAGTGAAGGAGGGGGCGGTGAAAAACTGTTTTTT. This sequence encodes CASSEGGGGEKLFF.